The next 25 T cell receptor beta chains were all read from a single sample in a study of shared clonotypes between healthy human individuals. Measured with immunoSEQ multiplex PCR; TCRdb has only the in-frame clones, and not every one. This sample has over a million clones, with roughly 80% found just once. What was sequenced was memory CD4+ T cells sorted from blood. The subset is: CD45RA-negative fraction. The receptors stem from a young man in good health.

The genes are TRBV10-1 and TRBJ1-1, with TRBD1 identical over 8 bases. J gave up 0 bases and V 4 bases, and 13 bases lay outside the gene matches. Germline loops: CDR1 WNHNN, CDR2 SYGVQD (reference sequence). There are 18 residues in the CDR3. This CDR3 is CASSGSSVDREMNTEAFF. The DNA of the CDR3 is TGCGCCAGCAGTGGCTCCAGCGTGGACAGGGAGATGAACACTGAAGCTTTCTTT.

J is TRBJ1-2 and V is TRBV11-3; the match to TRBD1 covers 11 bases. With 5 bases clipped from V and 8 bases from J, the junction kept 10 bases outside the gene matches. This CDR3 spans 15 amino acids. Germline V gene lookup returns CDR1 SGHNT and CDR2 YENEEA. CDR3 DNA sequence: TGTGCCAGCAGCCAACGGACAGGGGGCATCGGGGGCTACACCTTC. This codes for CASSQRTGGIGGYTF.

This chain connects TRBV6-9 to TRBJ1-5; no reliable D call. Trimming took 0 bases from V and 0 from J, leaving 21 bases between them. Per the germline V gene, CDR1 is MNHGY and CDR2 is SVAAGI. This CDR3 is 20 amino acids long. The CDR3 loop reads CASSYSGFEERMTSNQPQHF. The CDR3 DNA reads TGTGCCAGCAGTTATTCAGGATTCGAGGAGAGGATGACTAGCAATCAGCCCCAGCATTTT.

A word on this clone: Other DNA sequences in this sample translate to the same CDR3. The chain recombines TRBV11-3 with TRBJ1-1; D not certain. Germline-derived CDR1 and CDR2 are SGHNT and YENEEA. The V gene lost 0 bases and the J gene lost 8 bases, with 7 bases spanning the gap. The CDR3 has 12 residues. The CDR3 loop reads CASSLDSAEAFF. The DNA of the CDR3 is TGTGCCAGCAGCTTAGATTCAGCCGAAGCTTTCTTT.

V is TRBV28 and J is TRBJ2-7, with 10 bases aligning to TRBD1. The junction had 2 bases not matched to a gene; V was cut back by 3 bases and J by 0 bases. This CDR3 region has 15 residues. Germline assignment: CDR1 MDHEN and CDR2 SYDVKM. The CDR3 reads CASSLGQGNSYEQYF. The CDR3 bases are TGTGCCAGCAGTTTGGGACAGGGGAACTCCTACGAGCAGTACTTC.

This clone was detected only a few times. This chain links TRBV7-9 with TRBJ2-3, with TRBD2 identical over 9 bases. V dropped 6 bases and J dropped 8; count of bases not matched to a gene: 21. The CDR3 extends over 18 amino acids. Germline V gives CDR1 SEHNR, CDR2 FQNEAQ (reference sequence). CDR3 loop: CASRKGSGGPPERGTQYF. CDR3 sequence (DNA): TGTGCCAGCAGGAAGGGTAGCGGGGGCCCCCCTGAGCGTGGTACGCAGTATTTT. Supplemented by reference TRBV7-9 and TRBJ2-3, the full variable domain reads DTGVSQNPRHKITKRGQNVTFRCDPISEHNRLYWYRQTLGQGPEFLTYFQNEAQLEKSRLLSDRFSAERPKGSFSTLEIQRTEQGDSAMYLCASRKGSGGPPERGTQYFGPGTRLTVL.

The chain has TRBV27 and TRBJ2-3; 8 positions agree with TRBD2. Looked up from germline, CDR1 is MNHEY and CDR2 is SMNVEV (reference sequence). J lost 3 bases, V lost 2 bases, and 4 bases had no gene match. CDR3 length equals 15 residues. CDR3 bases: TGTGCCAGCAGTTTACTCGGGAGGGAAACAGATACGCAGTATTTT. It is translated as CASSLLGRETDTQYF.

The chain joins TRBV15 to TRBJ2-5, with 12 bases fitting TRBD2. Trimming cost V 6 bases and J 10 bases; bases outside gene matches: 9. The CDR3 is made up of 14 amino acids. From germline, CDR1 is LNHNV and CDR2 YYDKDF (reference sequence). The CDR3, as DNA: TGTGCCACCAGTTTGACTAGCGGGGGAATGCGCCAGTACTTC. Protein sequence: CATSLTSGGMRQYF.

This clone showed up just once. The rearrangement links TRBV14 to TRBJ1-4; D ambiguous. Between the trimmed V and J ends, which lost 2 bases and 5 bases, there was a span of 0 bases. This CDR3 contains 11 residues. CDR1 is SGHDN and CDR2 is FVKESK in the germline V gene. The CDR3 loop is CASSQNEKLFF. The CDR3 region has the DNA TGTGCCAGCAGCCAAAATGAAAAACTGTTTTTT.

The CDR3 region has the DNA TGTGCCACGTTGGATGCGGGAATTTACAATGAGCAGTTCTTC. This sequence encodes CATLDAGIYNEQFF. The chain employs TRBV10-3 and TRBJ2-1; a weak D match, TRBD2 (6 bases). Germline V gene data show CDR1 as ENHRY and CDR2 as SYGVKD. The CDR3 loop spans 14 amino acids. The germline V and J ends were trimmed by 10 bases and 4 bases, with 17 bases remaining between them.

A single count supports this clone. The chain links TRBV5-1 to TRBJ2-3, with D perhaps matching TRBD1 (5 bases). Germline V gene lookup returns CDR1 SGHRS and CDR2 YFSETQ. V was cut by 0 bases and J by 2 bases, with 10 bases left in between. This CDR3 is 15 amino acids long. The CDR3, as DNA: TGCGCCAGCAGCTTGGCTCCAGGGATCACAGATACGCAGTATTTT. Translated, it gives CASSLAPGITDTQYF.

The V and J genes are TRBV30 and TRBJ1-5; D perhaps matches TRBD1 (5 bases). The CDR3 is 15 residues long. Trimming shortened V by 0 bases and J by 2 bases, and 11 bases separated the two germline ends. CDR1 is GTSNPN, CDR2 SVGIG, per germline (reference sequence). This CDR3 is CAWSVEGIGNQPQHF. The DNA of the CDR3 is TGTGCCTGGAGTGTCGAGGGGATTGGCAATCAGCCCCAGCATTTT.

V is TRBV5-6 and J is TRBJ1-2; 11 positions agree with TRBD1. The J segment lost 3 bases and the V segment lost 4 bases, leaving 8 bases of the junction unmatched. This CDR3 has 16 amino acids. Germline V gives CDR1 SGHDT, CDR2 YYEEEE. CDR3 sequence: CASSPGTGGVDYGYTF. As DNA, the CDR3 is TGTGCCAGCAGCCCCGGGACAGGGGGAGTGGACTATGGCTACACCTTC.

This clone was detected only once. The chain combines TRBV10-3 with TRBJ2-5, with D possibly matching TRBD1 (6 bases). This CDR3 is built from 14 residues. CDR1 and CDR2 (germline): ENHRY, SYGVKD. Deletions cut 8 bases from V and 2 bases from J, with 15 bases between. The CDR3 coding sequence is TGTGCCATCCGGGACACCTCAGCGCAAGAGACCCAGTACTTC. Translation: CAIRDTSAQETQYF.

The chain carries TRBV11-3 and TRBJ2-1, with 11 bases aligning to TRBD2. Losses at the gene ends were 1 base for V and 9 bases for J; bases not matched to a gene: 5. CDR1 and CDR2 from the germline V gene are SGHNT and YENEEA. The CDR3 length is 15 residues. CDR3 DNA: TGTGCCAGCAGCTTAGTAGCGGGGGGGTACGTTGAGCAGTTCTTC. This sequence encodes CASSLVAGGYVEQFF.

The chain links TRBV27 to TRBJ2-3, with 9 bases lining up with TRBD2. V was pared by 5 bases and J by 1 base, with 22 bases of the junction left unmatched. The CDR3 consists of 21 residues. From germline, CDR1 is MNHEY and CDR2 SMNVEV (reference sequence). The CDR3 sequence is CASSRPLGGRAKRIRTDTQYF. CDR3 bases: TGTGCCAGCAGTCGCCCCCTGGGCGGGAGGGCCAAGAGAATCCGCACAGATACGCAGTATTTT.

This sequence joins TRBV7-9 and TRBJ1-2; 7 positions match TRBD1. Germline values: CDR1 SEHNR, CDR2 FQNEAQ (reference sequence). Trimming removed 7 bases from V and 8 bases from J; junction bases left unmatched: 16. The CDR3 consists of 15 residues. The CDR3 loop reads CASTATGLRSEGYTF. The CDR3 region has the DNA TGTGCCAGCACGGCGACAGGGCTGAGATCGGAGGGCTACACCTTC. Using reference TRBV7-9 and TRBJ1-2 for the parts outside the CDR3, the full variable domain is DTGVSQNPRHKITKRGQNVTFRCDPISEHNRLYWYRQTLGQGPEFLTYFQNEAQLEKSRLLSDRFSAERPKGSFSTLEIQRTEQGDSAMYLCASTATGLRSEGYTFGSGTRLTVV.

The chain employs TRBV7-2 and TRBJ2-3; D gene ambiguous. Germline values: CDR1 SGHTA, CDR2 FQGNSA. V was pared by 4 bases and J by 1 base, with 12 bases between. This CDR3 contains 15 residues. CDR3 loop: CASSSSRSGTDTQYF. The CDR3 DNA reads TGTGCCAGCAGCTCTTCTAGGTCCGGCACAGATACGCAGTATTTT.

The chain recombines TRBV30 with TRBJ2-7; the D is unclear. There are 13 residues in the CDR3. Trimming took off 0 bases at V and 0 bases at J, with 6 bases between the two ends. CDR1 and CDR2 from the germline V gene are GTSNPN and SVGIG (reference sequence). This CDR3 is CAWSVAASYEQYF. Written as DNA, the CDR3 is TGTGCCTGGAGTGTGGCGGCCTCCTACGAGCAGTACTTC.

The table lists this clone with a few counts. The chain is built from TRBV4-3 and TRBJ2-1, with 10 bases matching TRBD2. The germline V gene has CDR1 LGHNA and CDR2 YSLEER. Germline trimming cut 4 bases from V and 8 bases from J; bases unmatched to any gene: 17. The CDR3 has 18 residues. In nucleotides, the CDR3 is TGCGCCAGCAGCCCGGGTATAAGCGGGAGGGGGTACTATGATGAGCAGTTCTTC. The encoded protein is CASSPGISGRGYYDEQFF.

V is TRBV5-8 and J is TRBJ2-2, with 11 bases matching TRBD2. After removal of 3 bases from V and 3 bases from J, the junction contained 10 bases not matched to a gene. The V gene's germline CDR1 is SGHTS and CDR2 YDEGEE. The CDR3 covers 18 residues. The DNA for the CDR3 is TGTGCCAGCAGCTCGTCCGTGACTAGCGGGACAGACACCGGGGAGCTGTTTTTT. It specifies CASSSSVTSGTDTGELFF.

The V gene is TRBV4-1, the J gene TRBJ2-5; 8 bases line up with TRBD2. Per germline, CDR1 MGHRA and CDR2 YSYEKL. Trimming removed 1 base from V and 2 bases from J; junction bases left unmatched: 12. This CDR3 is built from 18 residues. The CDR3: CASSQAASVAGPQETQYF. CDR3 DNA: TGCGCCAGCAGCCAAGCCGCGTCGGTAGCGGGACCTCAAGAGACCCAGTACTTC.

The chain recombines TRBV9 with TRBJ1-6, with TRBD1 as a possible D gene (5 bases). V was trimmed by 0 bases and J by 10 bases, leaving 17 bases between them. Germline CDR1 reads SGDLS; CDR2 reads YYNGEE. The CDR3 contains 16 residues. The CDR3 DNA reads TGTGCCAGCAGCGTAGGACCCCAGGGCCAAGGATCACCCCTCCACTTT. This codes for CASSVGPQGQGSPLHF.

CDR3 in amino acids: CASSLQAPNPVDGEYF. DNA of the CDR3: TGTGCCAGCTCACTACAGGCTCCAAACCCCGTGGATGGGGAGTATTTT. The chain is built from TRBV18 and TRBJ2-3; tentative D call: TRBD1 (5 bases). Per germline, CDR1 KGHSH and CDR2 LQKENI. V was cut by 4 bases and J by 13 bases, with 27 bases left in between. This CDR3 is built from 16 residues.

The rearrangement links TRBV7-9 to TRBJ2-5; 11 bases line up with TRBD2. The germline CDR1 and CDR2 sequences are SEHNR and FQNEAQ (reference sequence). This CDR3 region has 15 residues. V lost 2 bases, J lost 5 bases, and 4 bases stayed unmatched. CDR3 DNA sequence: TGTGCCAGCAGCTTACTAGCGGGAGGTGGGGAGACCCAGTACTTC. Translation gives CASSLLAGGGETQYF.